The 10 T cell receptor beta chains reported below all come from one sample, sequenced in a study of cytomegalovirus exposure and HLA in healthy donors. This PCR relied on a set of 60 Vbeta primers and 13 Jbeta primers. Profiled with immunoSEQ multiplex PCR; TCRdb holds only in-frame clones, not every one. The sample has some 170,000 clones; over 75% are singletons. Source material: PBMCs. The receptor source for this set is a man aged 40-49 years in good health and CMV-seropositive.

The chain carries TRBV30 and TRBJ1-4; TRBD1 matches 8 bases. V lost 2 bases to trimming and J lost 8 bases; unmatched junction nucleotides: 7. Looked up from germline, CDR1 is GTSNPN and CDR2 is SVGIG (reference sequence). This CDR3 region has 14 residues. In DNA, the CDR3 is TGTGCCTGGAGTAGAGGGACAGGAAGCGAAAAACTGTTTTTT. Its protein is CAWSRGTGSEKLFF. Full variable domain (rest looked up from reference TRBV30 and TRBJ1-4): SQTIHQWPATLVQPVGSPLSLECTVEGTSNPNLYWYRQAAGRGLQLLFYSVGIGQISSEVPQNLSASRPQDRQFILSSKKLLLSDSGFYLCAWSRGTGSEKLFFGSGTQLSVL.

This clone turned up a few times. The J gene is TRBJ2-5, the V gene TRBV25-1, with 10 positions matching TRBD2. The germline V gene has CDR1 MGHDK and CDR2 SYGVNS. The CDR3 has 15 residues. V shed 2 bases, J shed 3 bases, and the junction held 3 bases outside the gene matches. The CDR3 here is CASSERLAGEETQYF. CDR3 nucleotides: TGTGCCAGCAGTGAAAGGCTAGCGGGAGAAGAGACCCAGTACTTC. The whole variable domain, remainder taken from reference TRBV25-1 and TRBJ2-5, is EADIYQTPRYLVIGTGKKITLECSQTMGHDKMYWYQQDPGMELHLIHYSYGVNSTEKGDLSSESTVSRIRTEHFPLTLESARPSHTSQYLCASSERLAGEETQYFGPGTRLLVL.

Of note for this clone: The same CDR3 arises from other DNA sequences in this sample as well. This chain connects TRBV10-1 to TRBJ2-1; 10 positions agree with TRBD2. CDR3 size: 14 residues. The V gene end was trimmed by 4 bases and the J gene end by 4 bases; junction bases not matched to a gene: 1. CDR1 is WNHNN and CDR2 is SYGVQD in the germline V gene (reference sequence). CDR3 residues: CASSGTSGYNEQFF. The DNA of the CDR3 is TGCGCCAGCAGTGGGACTAGCGGTTACAATGAGCAGTTCTTC.

V and J are TRBV27 and TRBJ2-3, with D possibly TRBD2 on 6 matching bases. The CDR3 sequence is 13 residues long. Per germline, CDR1 MNHEY and CDR2 SMNVEV (reference sequence). The V end lost 5 bases, the J end lost 4 bases, and 10 bases lay between the germline ends. Here the CDR3 reads CASSRGGSDTQYF. The CDR3 DNA reads as TGTGCCAGCAGTCGGGGAGGTTCAGATACGCAGTATTTT.

V and J are TRBV7-6 and TRBJ1-1; TRBD1 agrees at 9 bases. This CDR3 spans 15 amino acids. The germline V gene has CDR1 SGHVS and CDR2 FNYEAQ. V lost 2 bases, J lost 4 bases, and 5 bases stayed unmatched. The CDR3 loop is CASSLSPGQGTEAFF. Here the CDR3 DNA reads TGTGCCAGCAGCTTATCGCCGGGACAGGGCACTGAAGCTTTCTTT. The full variable domain, completed using reference TRBV7-6 and TRBJ1-1, is GAGVSQSPRYKVTKRGQDVALRCDPISGHVSLYWYRQALGQGPEFLTYFNYEAQQDKSGLPNDRFSAERPEGSISTLTIQRTEQRDSAMYRCASSLSPGQGTEAFFGQGTRLTVV.

The chain has TRBV7-3 and TRBJ1-1; D may be TRBD1 (5 bases). Germline V gene lookup returns CDR1 SGHTA and CDR2 FQGTGA. Trimming took off 1 base at V and 2 bases at J, with 8 bases between the two ends. CDR3 length: 14 amino acids. CDR3 sequence (DNA): TGTGCCAGCAGCTTAAGGGGGGTCAACACTGAAGCTTTCTTT. It is translated as CASSLRGVNTEAFF. Filled out from reference TRBV7-3 and TRBJ1-1, the complete variable domain reads GAGVSQTPSNKVTEKGKYVELRCDPISGHTALYWYRQSLGQGPEFLIYFQGTGAADDSGLPNDRFFAVRPEGSVSTLKIQRTERGDSAVYLCASSLRGVNTEAFFGQGTRLTVV.

V is TRBV5-1 and J is TRBJ2-5; tentatively, D is TRBD2 (7 bases). The J call may be faulty, since TRBJ2-7 better matches the DNA end. The CDR3 sequence is 14 residues long. Germline V gene data show CDR1 as SGHRS and CDR2 as YFSETQ. The CDR3 sequence is CASSWGGAGYEQYF. In nucleotides, the CDR3 is TGCGCCAGCAGCTGGGGGGGGGCCGGCTACGAGCAGTACTTC.

The chain is built from TRBV7-2 and TRBJ1-5; 7 bases match TRBD1. V was pared by 5 bases and J by 7 bases, with 17 bases of the junction left unmatched. Germline V CDR1 and CDR2: SGHTA, FQGNSA. The CDR3 is 17 amino acids. The CDR3 DNA sequence: TGTGCCAGCAGCCCGGCGGACAGGACCTTCCCCTACCAGCCCCAGCATTTT. Protein product: CASSPADRTFPYQPQHF.

The chain uses TRBV5-1 and TRBJ2-2; D call uncertain. The germline V and J ends were trimmed by 0 bases and 6 bases, with 15 bases remaining between them. The CDR3 spans 16 residues. Germline V gives CDR1 SGHRS, CDR2 YFSETQ. The CDR3: CASSLEVAVVPGELFF. DNA for the CDR3: TGCGCCAGCAGCTTGGAGGTGGCGGTTGTACCCGGGGAGCTGTTTTTT.

This clone was counted once. V usage is TRBV5-8 and J usage is TRBJ2-1, with TRBD1 identical over 8 bases. Germline CDR1 and CDR2: SGHTS and YDEGEE. Trimming removed 3 bases from V and 6 bases from J; junction bases left unmatched: 5. This CDR3 spans 14 amino acids. CDR3 in DNA: TGTGCCAGCAGCTGGACAGGGCTTAGCAATGAGCAGTTCTTC. Residues: CASSWTGLSNEQFF.